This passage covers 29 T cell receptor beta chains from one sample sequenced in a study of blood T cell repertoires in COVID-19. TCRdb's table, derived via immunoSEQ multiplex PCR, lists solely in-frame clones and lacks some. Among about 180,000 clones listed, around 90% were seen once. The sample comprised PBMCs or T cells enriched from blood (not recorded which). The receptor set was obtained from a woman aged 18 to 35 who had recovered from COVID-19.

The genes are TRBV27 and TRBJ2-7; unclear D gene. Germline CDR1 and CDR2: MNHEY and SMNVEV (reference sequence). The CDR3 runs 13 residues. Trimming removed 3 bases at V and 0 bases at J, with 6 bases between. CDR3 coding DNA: TGTGCCAGCAGTTTTCACAGCTCCTACGAGCAGTACTTC. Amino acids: CASSFHSSYEQYF.

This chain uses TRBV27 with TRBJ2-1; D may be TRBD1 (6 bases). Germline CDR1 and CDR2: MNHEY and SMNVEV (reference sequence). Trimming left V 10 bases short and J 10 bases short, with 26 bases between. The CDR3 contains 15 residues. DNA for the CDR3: TGTGCCACCCAGATGGGCAGGGGCCCCATCGGAGAGCAGTTCTTC. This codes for CATQMGRGPIGEQFF.

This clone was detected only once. CDR3 loop: CASYRGLGTEAFF. The CDR3 nucleotides read TGTGCCAGCTACAGGGGGCTGGGCACTGAAGCTTTCTTT. The chain employs TRBV6-5 and TRBJ1-1, with 9 bases lining up with TRBD1. CDR3 size: 13 residues. V trimming: 8 bases; J trimming: 4 bases; junction bases outside the gene matches: 5. Germline V gives CDR1 MNHEY, CDR2 SVGAGI.

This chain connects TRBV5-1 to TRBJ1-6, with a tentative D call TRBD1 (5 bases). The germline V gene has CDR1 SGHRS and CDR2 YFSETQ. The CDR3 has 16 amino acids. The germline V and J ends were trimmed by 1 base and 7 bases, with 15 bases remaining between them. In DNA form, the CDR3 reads TGCGCCAGCAGCTTGTATGGGACTTTAGAGAATTCACCCCTCCACTTT. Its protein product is CASSLYGTLENSPLHF.

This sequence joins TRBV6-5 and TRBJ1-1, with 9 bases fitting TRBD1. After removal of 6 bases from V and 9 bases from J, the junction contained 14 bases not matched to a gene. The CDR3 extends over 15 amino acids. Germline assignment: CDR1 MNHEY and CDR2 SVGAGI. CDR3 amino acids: CASSTVQGAVQQAFF. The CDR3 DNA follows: TGTGCCAGCAGCACTGTACAGGGGGCCGTGCAACAAGCTTTCTTT.

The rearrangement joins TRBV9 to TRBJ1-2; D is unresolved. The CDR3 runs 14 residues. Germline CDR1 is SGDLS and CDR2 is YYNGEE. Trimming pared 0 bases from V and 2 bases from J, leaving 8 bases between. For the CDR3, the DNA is TGTGCCAGCAGCGTAGATGAGGTCAACTATGGCTACACCTTC. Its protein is CASSVDEVNYGYTF.

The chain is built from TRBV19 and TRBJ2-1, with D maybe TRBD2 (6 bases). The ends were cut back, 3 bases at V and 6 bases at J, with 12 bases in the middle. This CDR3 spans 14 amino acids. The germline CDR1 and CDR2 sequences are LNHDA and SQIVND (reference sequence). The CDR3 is CASSIGLAINEQFF. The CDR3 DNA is TGTGCCAGTAGTATCGGCCTAGCGATCAATGAGCAGTTCTTC.

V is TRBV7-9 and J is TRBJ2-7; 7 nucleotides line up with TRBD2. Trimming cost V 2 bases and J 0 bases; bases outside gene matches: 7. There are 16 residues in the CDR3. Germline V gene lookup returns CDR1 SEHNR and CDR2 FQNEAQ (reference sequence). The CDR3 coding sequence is TGTGCCAGCAGCTTATTTGGGGGGGACCGCTCCTACGAGCAGTACTTC. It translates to CASSLFGGDRSYEQYF.

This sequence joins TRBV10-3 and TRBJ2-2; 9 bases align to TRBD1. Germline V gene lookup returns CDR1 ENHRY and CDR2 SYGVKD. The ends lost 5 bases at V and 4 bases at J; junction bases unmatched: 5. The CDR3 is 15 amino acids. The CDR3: CAISSGQGGTGELFF. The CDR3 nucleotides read TGTGCCATCAGTTCGGGACAGGGCGGCACCGGGGAGCTGTTTTTT.

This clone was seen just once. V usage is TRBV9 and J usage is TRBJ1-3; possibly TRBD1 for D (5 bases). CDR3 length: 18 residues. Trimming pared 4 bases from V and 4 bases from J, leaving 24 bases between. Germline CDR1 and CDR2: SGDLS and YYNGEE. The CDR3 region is CASSPELYAAGLGNTIYF. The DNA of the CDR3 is TGTGCCAGCAGCCCCGAGCTATACGCGGCAGGGCTAGGAAACACCATATATTTT.

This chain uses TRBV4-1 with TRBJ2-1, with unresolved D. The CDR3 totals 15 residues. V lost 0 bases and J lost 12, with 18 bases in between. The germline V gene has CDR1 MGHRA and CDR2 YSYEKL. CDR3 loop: CASSQDRLDARGQFF. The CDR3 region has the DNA TGCGCCAGCAGCCAAGATAGGCTAGACGCCCGTGGGCAGTTCTTC.

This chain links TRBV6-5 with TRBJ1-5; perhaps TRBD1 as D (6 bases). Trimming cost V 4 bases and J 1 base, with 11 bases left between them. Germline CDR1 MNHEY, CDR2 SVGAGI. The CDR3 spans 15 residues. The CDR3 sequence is CASSSRTESNQPQHF. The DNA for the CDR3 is TGTGCCAGCAGTTCCCGGACAGAAAGCAATCAGCCCCAGCATTTT.

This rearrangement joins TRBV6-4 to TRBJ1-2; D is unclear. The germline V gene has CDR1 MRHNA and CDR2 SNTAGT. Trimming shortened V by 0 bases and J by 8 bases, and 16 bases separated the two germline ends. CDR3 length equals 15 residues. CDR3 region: CASSDSGTRESGYTF. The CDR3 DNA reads TGTGCCAGCAGTGACTCTGGTACGAGGGAGTCGGGCTACACCTTC.

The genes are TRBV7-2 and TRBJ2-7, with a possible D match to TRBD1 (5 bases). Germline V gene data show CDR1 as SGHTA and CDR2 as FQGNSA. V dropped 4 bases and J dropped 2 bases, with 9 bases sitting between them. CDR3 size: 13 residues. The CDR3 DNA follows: TGTGCCAGCAGCTCCCCGACAGCCTACGAGCAGTACTTC. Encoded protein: CASSSPTAYEQYF.

The CDR3 is CATSDLARDRTNYGYTF. In DNA form, the CDR3 reads TGTGCCACCAGTGATTTGGCCCGGGACAGGACTAACTATGGCTACACCTTC. The chain links TRBV24-1 to TRBJ1-2; 8 bases align to TRBD1. The V gene's germline CDR1 is KGHDR and CDR2 SFDVKD. Trimming removed 0 bases from V and 0 bases from J; junction bases left unmatched: 5. This CDR3 contains 17 residues.

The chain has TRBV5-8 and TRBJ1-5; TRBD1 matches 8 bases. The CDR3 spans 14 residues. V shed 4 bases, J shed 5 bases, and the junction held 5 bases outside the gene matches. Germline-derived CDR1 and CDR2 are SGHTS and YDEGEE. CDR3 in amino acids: CASSTDRVYQPQHF. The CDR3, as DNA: TGTGCCAGCAGCACGGACAGGGTCTATCAGCCCCAGCATTTT. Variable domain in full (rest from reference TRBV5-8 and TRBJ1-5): EAGVTQSPTHLIKTRGQQATLRCSPISGHTSVYWYQQALGLGLQFLLWYDEGEERNRGNFPPRFSGRQFPNYSSELNVNALELEDSALYLCASSTDRVYQPQHFGDGTRLSIL.

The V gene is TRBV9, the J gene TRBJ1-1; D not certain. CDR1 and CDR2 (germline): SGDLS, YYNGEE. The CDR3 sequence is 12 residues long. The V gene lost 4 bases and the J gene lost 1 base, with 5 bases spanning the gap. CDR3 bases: TGTGCCAGCAGCTCCGGGAACACTGAAGCTTTCTTT. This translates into CASSSGNTEAFF. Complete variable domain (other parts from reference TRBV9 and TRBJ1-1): DSGVTQTPKHLITATGQRVTLRCSPRSGDLSVYWYQQSLDQGLQFLIQYYNGEERAKGNILERFSAQQFPDLHSELNLSSLELGDSALYFCASSSGNTEAFFGQGTRLTVV.

The CDR3 sequence: CASSYTGDEQYF. The CDR3 DNA reads TGTGCCAGCAGTTACACGGGAGACGAGCAGTACTTC. This chain joins TRBV6-5 and TRBJ2-7; maybe TRBD2 (6 bases). CDR1 MNHEY and CDR2 SVGAGI come from the germline V gene. CDR3 length equals 12 residues. V lost 2 bases and J lost 5, with 7 bases in between.

CDR3 protein: CASSQDSGDGAFF. For the CDR3, the DNA is TGTGCCAGCAGCCAAGATTCAGGGGATGGGGCTTTCTTT. V gene TRBV4-2 combines with J gene TRBJ1-1; weak D call: TRBD1 (6 bases). Trimming removed 0 bases at V and 11 bases at J, with 13 bases between. CDR3 length: 13 residues. Germline assignment: CDR1 LGHNA and CDR2 YNFKEQ.

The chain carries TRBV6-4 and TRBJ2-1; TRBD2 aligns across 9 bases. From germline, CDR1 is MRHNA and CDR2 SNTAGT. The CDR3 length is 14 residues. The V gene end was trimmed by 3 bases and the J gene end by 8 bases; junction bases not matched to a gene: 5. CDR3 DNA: TGTGCCAGCAGTGAGCGGGGGGGTTTTGATGAGCAGTTCTTC. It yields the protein CASSERGGFDEQFF.

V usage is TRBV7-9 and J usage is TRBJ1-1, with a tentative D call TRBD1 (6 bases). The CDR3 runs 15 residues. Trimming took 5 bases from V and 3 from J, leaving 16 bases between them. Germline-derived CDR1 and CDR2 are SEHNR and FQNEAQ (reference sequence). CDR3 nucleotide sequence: TGTGCCAGCAGCCTCGAAACAGGGAGGGACACTGAAGCTTTCTTT. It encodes CASSLETGRDTEAFF.

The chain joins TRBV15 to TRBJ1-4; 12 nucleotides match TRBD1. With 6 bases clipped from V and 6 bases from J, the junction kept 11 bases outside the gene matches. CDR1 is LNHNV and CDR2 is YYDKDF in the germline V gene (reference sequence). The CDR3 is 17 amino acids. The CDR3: CATRRPGQGARDEKLFF. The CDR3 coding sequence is TGTGCCACCAGGCGCCCGGGACAGGGGGCGAGGGATGAAAAACTGTTTTTT.

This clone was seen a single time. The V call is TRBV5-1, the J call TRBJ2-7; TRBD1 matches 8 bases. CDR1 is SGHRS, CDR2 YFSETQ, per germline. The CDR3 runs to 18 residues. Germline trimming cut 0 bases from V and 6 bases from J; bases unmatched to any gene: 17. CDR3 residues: CASSLAPGTGGMFGEQYF. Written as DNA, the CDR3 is TGCGCCAGCAGCTTGGCCCCCGGGACAGGCGGGATGTTCGGCGAGCAGTACTTC.

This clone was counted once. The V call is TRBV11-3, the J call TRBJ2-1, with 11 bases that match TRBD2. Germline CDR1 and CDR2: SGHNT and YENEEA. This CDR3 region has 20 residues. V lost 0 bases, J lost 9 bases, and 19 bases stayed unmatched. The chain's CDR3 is CASSLDLSWASGGSKSEQFF. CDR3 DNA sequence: TGTGCCAGCAGCTTAGATCTATCTTGGGCTAGCGGGGGGTCAAAGAGTGAGCAGTTCTTC.

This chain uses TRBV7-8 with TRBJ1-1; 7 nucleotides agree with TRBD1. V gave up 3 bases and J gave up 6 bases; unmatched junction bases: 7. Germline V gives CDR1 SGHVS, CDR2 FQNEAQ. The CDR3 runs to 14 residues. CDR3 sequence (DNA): TGTGCCAGCAGCTTGGGGACAGCCGTGCCTGAAGCTTTCTTT. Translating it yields CASSLGTAVPEAFF. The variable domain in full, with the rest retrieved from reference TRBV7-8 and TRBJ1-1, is GAGVSQSPRYKVAKRGQDVALRCDPISGHVSLFWYQQALGQGPEFLTYFQNEAQLDKSGLPSDRFFAERPEGSVSTLKIQRTQQEDSAVYLCASSLGTAVPEAFFGQGTRLTVV.

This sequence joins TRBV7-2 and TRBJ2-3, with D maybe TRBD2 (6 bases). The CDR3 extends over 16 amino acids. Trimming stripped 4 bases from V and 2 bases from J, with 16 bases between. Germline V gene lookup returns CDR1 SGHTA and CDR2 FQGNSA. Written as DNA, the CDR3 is TGTGCCAGCAGCTCCGTTAGCGGTCCACCCACAGATACGCAGTATTTT. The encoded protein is CASSSVSGPPTDTQYF.

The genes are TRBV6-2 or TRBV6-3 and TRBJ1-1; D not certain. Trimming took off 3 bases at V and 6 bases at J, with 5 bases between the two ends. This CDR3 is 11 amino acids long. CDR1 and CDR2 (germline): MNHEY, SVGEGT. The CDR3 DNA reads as TGTGCCAGCAGTTATGGCCCTGAAGCTTTCTTT. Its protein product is CASSYGPEAFF.

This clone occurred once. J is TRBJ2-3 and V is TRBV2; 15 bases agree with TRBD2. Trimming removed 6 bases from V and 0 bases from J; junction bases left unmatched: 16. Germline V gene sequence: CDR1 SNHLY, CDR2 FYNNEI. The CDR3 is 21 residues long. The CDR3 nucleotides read TGTGCCAGCAGGGACCCGGGACTAGCGGGGGGACGATCTTTTAGCACAGATACGCAGTATTTT. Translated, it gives CASRDPGLAGGRSFSTDTQYF.

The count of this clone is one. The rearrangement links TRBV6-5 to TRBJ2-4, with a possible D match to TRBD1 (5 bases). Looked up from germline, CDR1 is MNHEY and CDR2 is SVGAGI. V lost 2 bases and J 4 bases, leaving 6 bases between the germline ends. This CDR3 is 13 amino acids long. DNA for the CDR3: TGTGCCAGCAGTTACGACAGTAAAAACATTCAGTACTTC. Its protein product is CASSYDSKNIQYF.